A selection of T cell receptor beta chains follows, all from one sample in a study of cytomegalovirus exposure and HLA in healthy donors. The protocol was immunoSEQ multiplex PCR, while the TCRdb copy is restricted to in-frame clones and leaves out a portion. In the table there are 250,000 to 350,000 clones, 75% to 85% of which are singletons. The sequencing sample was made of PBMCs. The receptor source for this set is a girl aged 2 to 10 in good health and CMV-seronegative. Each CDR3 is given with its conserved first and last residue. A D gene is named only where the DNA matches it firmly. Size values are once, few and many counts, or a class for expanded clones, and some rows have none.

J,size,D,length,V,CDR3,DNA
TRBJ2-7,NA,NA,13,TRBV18,CASSRDTSYEQYF,TGTGCCAGCTCACGGGACACCTCCTACGAGCAGTACTTC
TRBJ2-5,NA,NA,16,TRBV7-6,CASSLVMIPERETQYF,TGTGCCAGCAGCTTAGTGATGATTCCGGAGCGGGAGACCCAGTACTTC
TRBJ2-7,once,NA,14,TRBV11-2,CASSLVGATYEQYF,TGTGCCAGCAGCTTAGTTGGGGCCACCTACGAGCAGTACTTC
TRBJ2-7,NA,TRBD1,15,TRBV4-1,CASSLQGLTSYEQYF,TGCGCCAGCAGTCTACAGGGGCTAACGTCCTACGAGCAGTACTTC
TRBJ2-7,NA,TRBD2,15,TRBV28,CASIPRLAGGLEQYF,TGTGCCAGCATCCCCCGACTAGCGGGAGGTCTCGAGCAGTACTTC
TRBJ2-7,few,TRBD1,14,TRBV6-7,CASIIRQGPYEQYF,TGTGCCAGCATTATCCGACAGGGGCCCTACGAGCAGTACTTC
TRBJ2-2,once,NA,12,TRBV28,CASSLRLERLFF,TGTGCCAGCAGTTTGCGTCTGGAGCGGCTGTTTTTT
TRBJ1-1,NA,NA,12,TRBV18,CASSIRNTEAFF,TGTGCCAGCTCAATCCGGAACACTGAAGCTTTCTTT
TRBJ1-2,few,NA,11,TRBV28,CATRVTSGYTF,TGTGCCACCCGGGTTACATCGGGCTACACCTTC
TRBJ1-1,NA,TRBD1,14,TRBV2,CASSEARQGNEAFF,TGTGCCAGCAGTGAAGCAAGACAGGGGAATGAAGCTTTCTTT
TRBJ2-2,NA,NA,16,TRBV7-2,CASSYGPPRDTGELFF,TGTGCCAGCAGCTACGGACCTCCGAGGGACACCGGGGAGCTGTTTTTT
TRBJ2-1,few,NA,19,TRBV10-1,CASSDNRLAVSSSYNEQFF,TGCGCCAGCAGTGATAATAGGCTAGCCGTAAGCAGCTCCTACAATGAGCAGTTCTTC
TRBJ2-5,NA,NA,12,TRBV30,CALGRRDETQYF,TGTGCCTTGGGGCGACGAGATGAGACCCAGTACTTC
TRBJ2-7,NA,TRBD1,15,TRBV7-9,CASSSSQGTGNEQYF,TGTGCCAGCAGCTCCAGCCAAGGGACAGGGAACGAGCAGTACTTC
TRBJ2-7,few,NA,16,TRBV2,CASSETGVVRVYEQYF,TGTGCCAGCAGCGAAACAGGCGTCGTCCGGGTCTACGAGCAGTACTTC
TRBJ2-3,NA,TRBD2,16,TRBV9,CASSVRGLPYTDTQYF,TGTGCCAGCAGTGTCCGGGGACTACCATACACAGATACGCAGTATTTT
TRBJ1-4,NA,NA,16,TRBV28,CASSWMGAGTNEKLFF,TGTGCCAGCAGTTGGATGGGGGCGGGAACTAATGAAAAACTGTTTTTT
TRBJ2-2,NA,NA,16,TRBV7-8,CASSLLAEGNTGELFF,TGTGCCAGCAGCTTATTGGCCGAGGGGAACACCGGGGAGCTGTTTTTT
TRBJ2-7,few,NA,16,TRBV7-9,CSSSFDPGYGAGEQYF,TGTTCCAGCAGCTTTGACCCCGGCTACGGAGCTGGAGAGCAGTACTTC
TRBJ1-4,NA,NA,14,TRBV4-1,CASSTGGSGEKLFF,TGCGCCAGCAGCACGGGGGGTTCCGGTGAAAAACTGTTTTTT
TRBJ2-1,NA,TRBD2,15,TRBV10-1,CASSGVTGGGNEQFF,TGCGCCAGCAGTGGCGTTACCGGGGGGGGGAATGAGCAGTTCTTC
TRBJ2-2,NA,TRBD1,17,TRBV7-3,CASGPGRDRAFTGELFF,TGTGCCAGCGGCCCGGGCCGGGACAGGGCCTTCACCGGGGAGCTGTTTTTT
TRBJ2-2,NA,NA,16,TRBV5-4,CASSADWRGGAGELFF,TGTGCCAGCAGCGCCGACTGGAGGGGGGGAGCCGGGGAGCTGTTTTTT
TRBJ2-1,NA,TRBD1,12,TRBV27,CASLGPGGEQFF,TGTGCCAGTCTTGGCCCAGGGGGTGAGCAGTTCTTC
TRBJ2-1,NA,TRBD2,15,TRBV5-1,CASSLSGLAGGPRFF,TGCGCCAGCAGCTTGTCGGGACTAGCGGGAGGGCCCCGGTTCTTC
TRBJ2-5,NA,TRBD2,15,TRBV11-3,CASGGTTKIQETQYF,TGTGCCAGCGGGGGGACTACCAAAATCCAAGAGACCCAGTACTTC
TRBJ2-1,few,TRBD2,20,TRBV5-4,CASSRTSGRIFLVVGNEQFF,TGTGCCAGCAGCAGGACTAGCGGGAGAATCTTTCTAGTTGTGGGCAATGAGCAGTTCTTC
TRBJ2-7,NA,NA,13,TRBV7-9,CASGMDSTYEQYF,TGTGCCAGCGGCATGGACAGCACTTACGAGCAGTACTTC
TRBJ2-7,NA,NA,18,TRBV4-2,CASSQDTADRHDTYEQYF,TGTGCCAGCAGCCAAGATACCGCCGACAGGCATGACACCTACGAGCAGTACTTC
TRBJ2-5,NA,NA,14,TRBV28,CASSFSRGKETQYF,TGTGCCAGCAGTTTCTCCCGGGGAAAAGAGACCCAGTACTTC
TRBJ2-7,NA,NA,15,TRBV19,CASTPSEGGKPEQYF,TGTGCCAGTACCCCAAGCGAGGGGGGGAAGCCCGAGCAGTACTTC
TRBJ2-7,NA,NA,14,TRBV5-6,CASSLRGASYEQYF,TGTGCCAGCAGCTTGCGGGGGGCCTCCTACGAGCAGTACTTC
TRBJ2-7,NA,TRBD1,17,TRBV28,CASSSDRASRAIYEQYF,TGTGCCAGCAGTTCGGACAGGGCCTCCAGGGCCATCTACGAGCAGTACTTC
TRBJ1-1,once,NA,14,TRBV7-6,CASSLSPGGTEAFF,TGTGCCAGCAGCTTATCCCCGGGGGGGACTGAAGCTTTCTTT
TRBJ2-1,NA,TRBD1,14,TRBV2,CASNTGTGDYEQFF,TGTGCCAGCAATACCGGGACAGGGGATTATGAGCAGTTCTTC
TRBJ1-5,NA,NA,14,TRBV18,CASSPISGNQPQHF,TGTGCCAGCTCACCTATCTCCGGGAATCAGCCCCAGCATTTT
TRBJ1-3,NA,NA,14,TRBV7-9,CASNDQGTGNTIYF,TGTGCCAGCAATGATCAGGGGACTGGAAACACCATATATTTT
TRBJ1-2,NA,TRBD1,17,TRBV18,CASSPRTGPHFNYGYTF,TGTGCCAGCTCACCACGGACAGGACCCCATTTTAACTATGGCTACACCTTC